Listed here are 11 T cell receptor beta chains from one sample, sequenced in a study of cytomegalovirus exposure and HLA in healthy donors. This PCR relied on a set of 60 Vbeta primers and 13 Jbeta primers. TCRdb keeps only in-frame clones here, not all; method: immunoSEQ multiplex PCR. The sample table sets out 200,000 to 250,000 clones. Sequenced sample: PBMCs. These receptor sequences come from a girl aged 2 to 9 in good health and CMV-seropositive.

This rearrangement joins TRBV2 to TRBJ2-1, with D possibly TRBD2 on 6 matching bases. The V gene's germline CDR1 is SNHLY and CDR2 FYNNEI. There are 13 residues in the CDR3. V lost 11 bases, J lost 4 bases, and 15 bases lay in between. The CDR3 sequence is CAGGASPYNEQFF. CDR3 nucleotides: TGTGCCGGCGGGGCTAGCCCATACAATGAGCAGTTCTTC.

The chain joins TRBV13 to TRBJ1-1; 9 bases align to TRBD1. The CDR3 extends over 16 amino acids. CDR1 PRHDT and CDR2 FYEKMQ come from the germline V gene (reference sequence). The V and J ends lost 3 bases and 6 bases, in that order; junction bases with no gene match: 11. The CDR3 sequence is CASSFTPGQGNSEAFF. CDR3 in DNA: TGTGCCAGCAGCTTTACCCCGGGACAGGGAAACTCTGAAGCTTTCTTT.

The chain links TRBV5-5 to TRBJ1-5; D remains ambiguous. This CDR3 comprises 13 residues. Germline-derived CDR1 and CDR2 are SGHKS and YYEKEE (reference sequence). Trimming took 0 bases from V and 8 from J, leaving 9 bases between them. The chain's CDR3 is CASSLGRQEPQHF. CDR3 coding DNA: TGTGCCAGCAGCTTGGGACGTCAGGAGCCCCAGCATTTT.

The chain has TRBV14 and TRBJ2-2, with D tentatively TRBD1 (6 bases). Trimming cost V 4 bases and J 6 bases, with 9 bases left between them. The CDR3 loop spans 13 amino acids. CDR1 is SGHDN, CDR2 FVKESK, per germline. CDR3 in DNA: TGTGCCAGCAGCCGGACAGTAGCCGGGGAGCTGTTTTTT. It codes for CASSRTVAGELFF.

The chain links TRBV5-1 to TRBJ2-2; 11 nucleotides match TRBD2. The CDR3 is 17 residues long. From germline, CDR1 is SGHRS and CDR2 YFSETQ. V was pared by 4 bases and J by 3 bases, with 8 bases of the junction left unmatched. The CDR3 DNA reads as TGCGCCAGCAGCGAAGGAACTAGCGGGAGAGACACCGGGGAGCTGTTTTTT. Translated, it gives CASSEGTSGRDTGELFF.

The chain employs TRBV13 and TRBJ2-5, with D maybe TRBD2 (6 bases). Per germline, CDR1 PRHDT and CDR2 FYEKMQ (reference sequence). The CDR3 consists of 14 residues. Trimming removed 6 bases at V and 5 bases at J, with 16 bases between. The CDR3 sequence: CASREGTGGETQYF. Written as DNA, the CDR3 is TGTGCCAGCAGAGAAGGGACTGGCGGGGAGACCCAGTACTTC.

The chain carries TRBV27 and TRBJ1-4, with TRBD1 matching over 9 bases. The CDR3 length is 16 residues. The germline gives CDR1 MNHEY, CDR2 SMNVEV (reference sequence). Losses at the gene ends were 2 bases for V and 6 bases for J; bases not matched to a gene: 7. CDR3 in DNA: TGTGCCAGCAGTTTACTTCCCGGACAGGGGTATGAAAAACTGTTTTTT. Protein: CASSLLPGQGYEKLFF.

The J gene is TRBJ2-7, the V gene TRBV28; TRBD1 aligns across 8 bases. CDR1 and CDR2 from the germline V gene are MDHEN and SYDVKM. J lost 4 bases, V lost 5 bases, and 19 bases had no gene match. The CDR3 is 18 residues long. This chain's CDR3 is CASSPGPRTGYSSYEQYF. CDR3 DNA: TGTGCCAGCAGTCCGGGCCCCAGGACAGGGTATTCGTCTTACGAGCAGTACTTC.

This chain uses TRBV5-5 with TRBJ2-1; 7 nucleotides match TRBD1. There are 16 residues in the CDR3. Trimming took 4 bases from V and 7 from J; bases not matched to a gene: 14. In germline, CDR1 is SGHKS, CDR2 YYEKEE (reference sequence). This CDR3 is CASSEGAGTVVNEQFF. The DNA of the CDR3 is TGTGCCAGCAGCGAGGGCGCAGGGACAGTTGTGAATGAGCAGTTCTTC.

The chain recombines TRBV9 with TRBJ1-2, with 7 bases fitting TRBD1. The CDR3 is 13 amino acids. The junction had 8 bases not matched to a gene; V was cut back by 4 bases and J by 8 bases. In germline, CDR1 is SGDLS, CDR2 YYNGEE. CDR3 region: CASSILGGRGYTF. The CDR3 DNA reads TGTGCCAGCAGCATTTTAGGGGGCCGAGGCTACACCTTC.

The chain has TRBV29-1 and TRBJ1-1; D uncertain. Germline V gene sequence: CDR1 SQVTM, CDR2 ANQGSEA. The germline V and J ends were trimmed by 1 base and 1 base, with 16 bases remaining between them. The CDR3 length is 16 residues. CDR3 nucleotide sequence: TGCAGCGTTGAAGGGTTCAGGTCTGACCCGAACACTGAAGCTTTCTTT. Its protein is CSVEGFRSDPNTEAFF.